This TCR beta chain emerged from a study of blood T cell repertoires in COVID-19. Looking at the study overall: The analysed material was cDNA or gDNA that came from T cells, B-cell-depleted T cells, or PBMCs.

Germline CDR1 is LNHDA and CDR2 is SQIVND (reference sequence). V was trimmed by 7 bases and J by 4 bases, leaving 10 bases between them. This CDR3 spans 12 amino acids. In the study's own analysis: Estimation of nucleated cell counts relied on the amplification of reference gene primers. Libraries were prepared by immunoSEQ multiplex PCR; TCRdb keeps only in-frame clonotypes and omits some of them. V and J calls and clone size are given by that table; D and trimming were obtained from the DNA. Found here are about 87,000 clones, about 88% of them singletons; the top ten hold around 5%. This chain links TRBV19 with TRBJ1-1; D possibly corresponds to TRBD1 (5 bases). The sequence was obtained from a man aged 35 to 55 with acute or convalescent COVID-19. Sequenced sample: peripheral blood. CDR3 in DNA: TGTGCCAGTATGAAGGGACTCACTGAAGCTTTCTTT. It yields the protein CASMKGLTEAFF.